One sample yielded the 9 T cell receptor beta chains listed below, sequenced in a study of long-term antiretroviral therapy in people with HIV. At the survey level, the v3.0 immunoSEQ assay was run. The table came from immunoSEQ multiplex PCR; TCRdb's copy has only in-frame clones and leaves some out. Of 25,000 to 30,000 clones listed, approximately 86% are singletons. Here the sequenced sample was unsorted PBMCs, taken 0.8 years after starting antiretroviral therapy. Receptors originate from a woman aged 30 to 39 with HIV.

The count of this clone is one. The J gene is TRBJ1-4, the V gene TRBV30; D not certain. Looked up from germline, CDR1 is GTSNPN and CDR2 is SVGIG (reference sequence). The CDR3 covers 15 residues. The V and J ends lost 0 bases and 7 bases respectively, with 15 bases between them. CDR3 in DNA: TGTGCCTGGAGTGTACTTGAGACGTCGGGTGAAAAACTGTTTTTT. This sequence encodes CAWSVLETSGEKLFF.

This clone was counted only a few times. The genes are TRBV6-5 and TRBJ2-2; maybe TRBD2 (6 bases). From germline, CDR1 is MNHEY and CDR2 SVGAGI. The CDR3 is made up of 15 amino acids. V lost 4 bases, J lost 6 bases, and 15 bases lay in between. The CDR3 DNA is TGTGCCAGCAGTTCCCCCCGGGGGTACGCCGGGGAGCTGTTTTTT. Its translation: CASSSPRGYAGELFF.

The genes are TRBV11-2 and TRBJ1-1, with D unresolved. This CDR3 region has 14 residues. Trimming stripped 6 bases from V and 0 bases from J, with 11 bases between. The germline CDR1 and CDR2 sequences are SGHAT and FQNNGV. The CDR3 DNA sequence: TGTGCCAGCAGTAACGGCATCATGAACACTGAAGCTTTCTTT. Amino acid sequence: CASSNGIMNTEAFF.

DNA of the CDR3: TGCAGCGTTGAATTTACGAACACTGAAGCTTTCTTT. It is translated as CSVEFTNTEAFF. The rearrangement joins TRBV29-1 to TRBJ1-1, with D unclear. V gave up 2 bases and J gave up 1 base, with 5 bases separating them. The CDR3 runs 12 residues. The germline CDR1 and CDR2 sequences are SQVTM and ANQGSEA.

This chain links TRBV19 with TRBJ2-5; D may be TRBD2 (5 bases). Trimming cost V 3 bases and J 4 bases, with 15 bases left between them. Germline lookup yields CDR1 LNHDA and CDR2 SQIVND (reference sequence). CDR3 length: 15 amino acids. CDR3 residues: CASSIRQPRGETQYF. The CDR3 DNA is TGTGCCAGTAGTATTAGGCAACCACGGGGAGAGACCCAGTACTTC.

This chain joins TRBV6-1 and TRBJ1-3; maybe TRBD1 (5 bases). Germline V lookup: CDR1 MNHNS, CDR2 SASEGT. V lost 10 bases and J lost 3, with 13 bases in between. The CDR3 totals 13 residues. The CDR3 bases are TGTGCCACCGAACAGGTCTTTGGAAACACCATATATTTT. Protein product: CATEQVFGNTIYF.

The rearrangement links TRBV7-6 to TRBJ1-6; D gene uncertain. Germline CDR1 reads SGHVS; CDR2 reads FNYEAQ. This CDR3 is 18 amino acids long. V gave up 1 base and J gave up 0 bases, with 13 bases separating them. The CDR3 protein is CASSLEAGPSSYNSPLHF. DNA of the CDR3: TGTGCCAGCAGCTTAGAGGCCGGCCCTAGCTCCTATAATTCACCCCTCCACTTT.

This clone was seen only once. J is TRBJ1-1 and V is TRBV19, with a weak D call TRBD1 (5 bases). The CDR3 covers 14 residues. Trimming removed 1 base at V and 6 bases at J, with 12 bases between. CDR1 LNHDA and CDR2 SQIVND come from the germline V gene (reference sequence). The CDR3 region is CASSIAAGLSEAFF. The CDR3, as DNA: TGTGCCAGTAGTATAGCGGCGGGACTTTCTGAAGCTTTCTTT.

The rearrangement joins TRBV4-1 to TRBJ1-1, with 7 bases identical to TRBD1. CDR3 size: 16 residues. After removal of 0 bases from V and 4 bases from J, the junction contained 8 bases not matched to a gene. Germline V gene lookup returns CDR1 MGHRA and CDR2 YSYEKL. CDR3 amino acids: CASSQEGSRGGTEAFF. The DNA of the CDR3 is TGCGCCAGCAGCCAAGAGGGTAGCAGGGGGGGCACTGAAGCTTTCTTT.